Below, one T cell receptor (beta chain) is given with its context. Its antigen target is currently unknown. Base-call qualities are not available, and no considerably larger clone is one nucleotide away. TCR beta rearrangements were amplified from genomic DNA isolated from peripheral blood, not from sorted cells or RNA. V is reduced by 7 bases and J by 1 base, leaving a spacing of 17 bases between them. Taken from the germline V gene (reference sequence), the CDR1 and CDR2 loops are SEHNR and FQNEAQ. Reading from cysteine to phenylalanine, the CDR3 counts 15 amino acids. Only the CDR3 DNA is retained, 45 bases long and in frame from the first base. Rearranged TRB sequences spanning V, D and J segments were amplified in a multiplex touch-down PCR with a mixed TRB-A/B primer pool. Illumina adapters and sample indices were attached to the amplicons in two consecutive PCR reactions using Phusion HS II polymerase. The amplicons were purified from gel with the NucleoSpin Gel and PCR Clean-up kit and then assessed with Qubit and an Agilent 2100 Bioanalyzer. Libraries were sequenced on an Illumina MiSeq using 600-cycle, single-indexed, paired-end runs. On the study's bioinformatics: TRB sequences were processed with MiXCR versions 2.12 and 3.0.5. Each unique CDR3 nucleotide sequence was treated as one clone, and only productive sequences with two or more reads were kept. The repertoire metrics were Shannon diversity, evenness, clonality (defined as one minus evenness), and alpha-parameterized diversity profiles covering alpha 0 to 5. Generation probabilities of clones in paired pre- and post-chemotherapy samples were computed with the IGoR algorithm. TCRdb handled the public reads itself, with Q25 trimming in fastp and clone calling in MiXCR, and kept productive beta chains. Entries that share a CDR3 protein sequence are merged under the most common genes and DNA. TCRdb's processing, not the study's, gives the V and J calls here. The sample has about 4,500 distinct CDR3 sequences on record, over 60% of them singletons. Approximately 27% of the sample is taken by the ten largest.

The sample originates from a study of T cell repertoires in aging, cancer and after chemotherapy (dated by TCRdb to about 2019). For the wider study: The donors fell into six age groups ranging from 30 or younger to 70 or older, and each group had at least three individuals. In the solid tumor group, the paired samples taken before and after chemotherapy came from patients with brain tumors (glioblastoma) who were receiving therapy based on temozolomide. In total, the full dataset held approximately 8.4 million TCR reads. To examine immunoaging and T cell reconstitution after chemotherapy, the study profiled TCR beta repertoires in peripheral blood from healthy donors and cancer patients. Alongside some 96 healthy donors serving as a reference group, the cohort included some 220 cancer patients, of whom approximately 94 had hematological cancers and fewer than 130 had solid cancers.

Overall study outcomes, separate from this receptor: In both cancer cohorts, median generation probability rose over the chemotherapy interval, which suggests that the repertoire was reconstituted through rebound thymic output. According to the authors, the repertoire data do not permit conclusions about immunological memory after chemotherapy. In healthy donors, the drop in TCR diversity with age came mainly from a loss of richness, whereas in cancer patients a loss of evenness also played a part. Significantly lower blood TCR diversity and higher clonality were observed in untreated patients with hematological or solid cancers than in age-matched healthy donors.

The TCR originated in a human donor with a solid tumor. The chain couples TRBV7-9 to TRBJ2-7, with no confident D gene call. Specimen: blood. The base sequence is TGTGCCAGCACCCCCAGCTGGGTCGGGTCCTACGAGCAGTACTTC. Its coded protein is CASTPSWVGSYEQYF. Beyond the CDR3, the reference TRBV7-9 and TRBJ2-7 genes provide the residues; the full variable domain reads: DTGVSQNPRHKITKRGQNVTFRCDPISEHNRLYWYRQTLGQGPEFLTYFQNEAQLEKSRLLSDRFSAERPKGSFSTLEIQRTEQGDSAMYLCASTPSWVGSYEQYFGPGTRLTVT.